The 16 T cell receptor beta chains below all came from one sample that was sequenced in a study of sequential checkpoint blockade in melanoma. Treatment indicated: randomized to nivolumab then ipilimumab (arm A) or the reverse (arm B). Clones were sequenced by immunoSEQ multiplex PCR, and TCRdb holds only the in-frame ones, with some missing. The sample comprises some 31,000 clones, about 88% of which are singletons, and approximately 23% rests with the top ten. Sequences were derived from CD8+ T cells sorted from blood (inferred from file names), sampled from a patient given nivolumab and ipilimumab in sequence. Receptors were obtained from a human donor with melanoma.

This clone was detected once. The genes are TRBV29-1 and TRBJ2-3; 7 bases fit TRBD2. This CDR3 has 13 amino acids. Trimming at V came to 8 bases and at J to 3 bases, leaving 8 bases not matched to a gene. CDR1 is SQVTM and CDR2 is ANQGSEA in the germline V gene. Here the CDR3 reads CSSIAGVTDTQYF. CDR3 bases: TGCAGCTCCATTGCGGGAGTGACAGATACGCAGTATTTT.

V gene TRBV10-3 combines with J gene TRBJ2-7; D is possibly TRBD1 (6 bases). This CDR3 contains 13 residues. V gave up 10 bases and J gave up 0 bases, with 13 bases separating them. Per germline, CDR1 ENHRY and CDR2 SYGVKD. CDR3 amino acids: CATRDISSYEQYF. The CDR3 DNA follows: TGTGCCACCCGGGACATTAGCTCCTACGAGCAGTACTTC.

The V gene is TRBV28, the J gene TRBJ1-1; 9 bases line up with TRBD1. The CDR3 consists of 16 residues. The V gene's germline CDR1 is MDHEN and CDR2 SYDVKM. J gave up 3 bases and V 8 bases, and 13 bases lay outside the gene matches. DNA for the CDR3: TGTGCCAGCGATGGGGACAGGGTGGTTTTGGACACTGAAGCTTTCTTT. Translated, it gives CASDGDRVVLDTEAFF. Together with reference TRBV28 and TRBJ1-1, the CDR3 gives the full variable domain: DVKVTQSSRYLVKRTGEKVFLECVQDMDHENMFWYRQDPGLGLRLIYFSYDVKMKEKGDIPEGYSVSREKKERFSLILESASTNQTSMYLCASDGDRVVLDTEAFFGQGTRLTVV.

This rearrangement joins TRBV4-1 to TRBJ2-3, with D possibly being TRBD2 (7 bases). Germline values: CDR1 MGHRA, CDR2 YSYEKL. The CDR3 is 17 amino acids. V dropped 0 bases and J dropped 1 base, with 14 bases sitting between them. CDR3 DNA: TGCGCCAGCAGCCAAGAGGGGGGGGCGCGAGGCACAGATACGCAGTATTTT. Protein product: CASSQEGGARGTDTQYF.

This clone was detected a few times. The CDR3 spells CASSSGQGAHRNEQFF. The CDR3, as DNA: TGTGCCAGCAGCTCGGGACAGGGGGCGCACCGCAATGAGCAGTTCTTC. The J gene is TRBJ2-1, the V gene TRBV11-3; TRBD1 matches at 12 bases. This CDR3 has 16 residues. Germline-derived CDR1 and CDR2 are SGHNT and YENEEA. V dropped 4 bases and J dropped 6; count of bases not matched to a gene: 7.

This sequence joins TRBV13 and TRBJ2-7; D gene unclear. The V and J ends lost 5 bases and 5 bases respectively, with 13 bases between them. In germline, CDR1 is PRHDT, CDR2 FYEKMQ (reference sequence). The CDR3 contains 13 residues. CDR3 coding DNA: TGTGCCAGCAGCCCCCCCTCGCGCGACGAGCAGTACTTC. Its protein product is CASSPPSRDEQYF.

The chain links TRBV7-9 to TRBJ2-7, with TRBD1 as a possible D gene (6 bases). The CDR3 loop spans 15 amino acids. Trimming took off 4 bases at V and 0 bases at J, with 13 bases between the two ends. From germline, CDR1 is SEHNR and CDR2 FQNEAQ (reference sequence). The CDR3 is CASSSGQTPSYEQYF. The DNA for the CDR3 is TGTGCCAGCAGCTCCGGACAGACCCCCTCCTACGAGCAGTACTTC.

Concerning this clone itself: A read error may produce the germline difference seen at one junction end. The CDR3 loop is CASSLDRGFEDF. The CDR3 DNA is TGTGCCAGCAGCTTGGACAGGGGATTTGAGGACTTT. The rearrangement joins TRBV5-4 to TRBJ1-6, with 7 bases that match TRBD1. The length of the CDR3 is 12 residues. The germline V gene has CDR1 SGHNT and CDR2 YYREEE (reference sequence). Supplemented by reference TRBV5-4 and TRBJ1-6, the full variable domain reads ETGVTQSPTHLIKTRGQQVTLRCSSQSGHNTVSWYQQALGQGPQFIFQYYREEENGRGNFPPRFSGLQFPNYSSELNVNALELDDSALYLCASSLDRGFEDFGNGTRLTVT.

The chain joins TRBV11-2 to TRBJ2-7; D gene uncertain. Looked up from germline, CDR1 is SGHAT and CDR2 is FQNNGV. Trimming stripped 1 base from V and 3 bases from J, with 4 bases between. CDR3 length equals 12 residues. In DNA, the CDR3 is TGTGCCAGCAGCTTAGCCCTCTACGAGCAGTACTTC. This sequence encodes CASSLALYEQYF.

This clone was counted once. The rearrangement uses TRBV9 and TRBJ2-5; the D gene is possibly TRBD1 (6 bases). V was pared by 3 bases and J by 3 bases, with 12 bases between. CDR3 size: 14 residues. CDR1 is SGDLS and CDR2 is YYNGEE in the germline V gene. The CDR3 sequence: CASSARDNKETQYF. Here the CDR3 DNA reads TGTGCCAGCAGCGCCCGGGACAATAAAGAGACCCAGTACTTC.

The chain links TRBV4-1 to TRBJ2-5; D is perhaps TRBD1 (6 bases). Germline values: CDR1 MGHRA, CDR2 YSYEKL. Trimming shortened V by 4 bases and J by 2 bases, and 17 bases separated the two germline ends. This CDR3 is 16 amino acids long. The CDR3 DNA reads as TGCGCCAGCAGCCGTTCGACAGGTATCTTACAAGAGACCCAGTACTTC. Its translation is CASSRSTGILQETQYF.

The rearrangement links TRBV27 to TRBJ2-5; TRBD1 might be the D (6 bases). This CDR3 contains 14 residues. V lost 3 bases to trimming and J lost 4 bases, with 12 bases between them. CDR1 and CDR2 (germline): MNHEY, SMNVEV (reference sequence). The CDR3 sequence is CASSLIVGAETQYF. The CDR3 bases are TGTGCCAGCAGTTTGATCGTGGGGGCAGAGACCCAGTACTTC.

The rearrangement links TRBV5-1 to TRBJ1-2; D is perhaps TRBD1 (6 bases). Germline loops: CDR1 SGHRS, CDR2 YFSETQ. This CDR3 spans 14 amino acids. V was trimmed by 4 bases and J by 7 bases, leaving 17 bases between them. CDR3 DNA: TGCGCCAGCAGCCCGGGAGGGGGGGGCGTTGGCTACACCTTC. Translated: CASSPGGGGVGYTF.

CDR3 nucleotides: TGTGCCAGCATGCCACTAGCGGGAGTGGAGGAGACCCAGTACTTC. It encodes CASMPLAGVEETQYF. This rearrangement joins TRBV6-1 to TRBJ2-5; TRBD2 agrees at 11 bases. With V trimmed by 7 bases and J by 5 bases, 9 bases remained unmatched. Germline loops: CDR1 MNHNS, CDR2 SASEGT. The CDR3 loop spans 15 amino acids.

This sequence joins TRBV19 and TRBJ1-5, with a possible D match to TRBD1 (5 bases). Per germline, CDR1 LNHDA and CDR2 SQIVND (reference sequence). This CDR3 region has 17 residues. Trimming stripped 3 bases from V and 2 bases from J, with 17 bases between. CDR3 residues: CASSIMGGELGNQPQHF. For the CDR3, the DNA is TGTGCCAGTAGTATTATGGGAGGGGAGCTTGGCAATCAGCCCCAGCATTTT.

The chain has TRBV6-5 and TRBJ1-6; possibly TRBD1 for D (5 bases). Germline V gene lookup returns CDR1 MNHEY and CDR2 SVGAGI. The germline V and J ends were trimmed by 2 bases and 4 bases, with 12 bases remaining between them. This CDR3 spans 16 amino acids. The CDR3 loop reads CASSYDSTFYNSPLHF. The CDR3 bases are TGTGCCAGCAGTTACGACAGCACTTTTTATAATTCACCCCTCCACTTT.